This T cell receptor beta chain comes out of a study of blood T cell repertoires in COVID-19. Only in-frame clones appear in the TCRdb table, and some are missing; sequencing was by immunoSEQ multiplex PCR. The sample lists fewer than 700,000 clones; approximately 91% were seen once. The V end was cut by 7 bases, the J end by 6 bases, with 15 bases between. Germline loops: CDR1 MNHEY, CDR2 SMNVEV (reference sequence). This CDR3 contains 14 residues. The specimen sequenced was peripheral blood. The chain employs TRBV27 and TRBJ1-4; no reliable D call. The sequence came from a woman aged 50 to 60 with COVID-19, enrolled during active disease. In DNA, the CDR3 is TGTGCCAGCAAATCCTTGAGGCAATATGAAAAACTGTTTTTT. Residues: CASKSLRQYEKLFF.